One and the same sample provided the 18 T cell receptor beta chains below, sequenced in a study of T cells in localized non-small cell lung cancer. Assay: immunoSEQ multiplex PCR; the TCRdb copy retains only in-frame clones and omits some. Of tens of thousands of clones in the sample, more than 80% were seen once. Sample: peripheral blood, taken before any cancer treatment. The receptor set was obtained from a female donor older than 55 with stage I lung adenocarcinoma.

The chain combines TRBV6-6 with TRBJ2-3; 12 positions agree with TRBD2. CDR1 and CDR2 (germline): MNHNY, SVGAGI (reference sequence). J lost 1 base, V lost 8 bases, and 4 bases had no gene match. The CDR3 sequence is 15 residues long. CDR3 loop: CASGASGGGTDTQYF. For the CDR3, the DNA is TGTGCCAGCGGGGCTAGCGGGGGGGGCACAGATACGCAGTATTTT.

This chain joins TRBV28 and TRBJ2-7; tentative D call: TRBD1 (6 bases). CDR1 MDHEN and CDR2 SYDVKM come from the germline V gene. Trimming took 8 bases from V and 1 from J, leaving 27 bases between them. This CDR3 has 18 amino acids. CDR3 sequence reads: CASRRGGRGKAPSYEQYV. In DNA form, the CDR3 reads TGTGCCAGCCGACGTGGGGGCAGGGGTAAGGCCCCGTCCTACGAGCAGTACGTC.

The CDR3 coding sequence is TGTGCCAGCTCACCTGGACAGTCTACTAACTATGGCTACACCTTC. Its translation: CASSPGQSTNYGYTF. The genes are TRBV18 and TRBJ1-2; maybe TRBD1 (6 bases). CDR1 is KGHSH, CDR2 LQKENI, per germline. V gave up 3 bases and J gave up 0 bases, with 11 bases separating them. The CDR3 extends over 15 amino acids.

The J gene is TRBJ1-5, the V gene TRBV10-1, with D hard to call. V lost 4 bases to trimming and J lost 9 bases, with 10 bases between them. Germline V gives CDR1 WNHNN, CDR2 SYGVQD (reference sequence). The CDR3 contains 12 residues. The CDR3 spells CASSGSVGPQHF. The CDR3 DNA follows: TGCGCCAGCAGTGGGTCGGTGGGGCCCCAGCATTTT.

The J gene is TRBJ2-5, the V gene TRBV14, with 7 positions matching TRBD1. Germline CDR1 is SGHDN and CDR2 is FVKESK. With V trimmed by 2 bases and J by 4 bases, 7 bases remained unmatched. The CDR3 loop spans 15 amino acids. CDR3 region: CASSQPLGGRETQYF. CDR3 nucleotide sequence: TGTGCCAGCAGCCAACCCCTAGGGGGCAGAGAGACCCAGTACTTC.

The genes are TRBV15 and TRBJ2-1; 9 bases are shared with TRBD2. The CDR3 spans 15 residues. With V trimmed by 1 base and J by 4 bases, 2 bases remained unmatched. Germline V gene data show CDR1 as LNHNV and CDR2 as YYDKDF (reference sequence). CDR3 coding DNA: TGTGCCACCAGCAGAGCGCTAGCGGGGTACAATGAGCAGTTCTTC. This encodes CATSRALAGYNEQFF.

This chain connects TRBV15 to TRBJ2-3; TRBD1 matches 8 bases. J was trimmed by 0 bases and V by 8 bases; bases with no gene match: 4. CDR1 and CDR2 from the germline V gene are LNHNV and YYDKDF (reference sequence). The CDR3 contains 14 residues. The CDR3 here is CATGQGRSTDTQYF. The DNA for the CDR3 is TGTGCCACCGGACAGGGTAGAAGCACAGATACGCAGTATTTT.

V and J are TRBV5-4 and TRBJ1-2; possible D gene TRBD1, 6 bases. Germline V gene data show CDR1 as SGHNT and CDR2 as YYREEE (reference sequence). V lost 3 bases to trimming and J lost 7 bases, with 28 bases between them. The CDR3 sequence is 18 residues long. CDR3 amino acids: CASSWVGGDEGFVFGYTF. The DNA of the CDR3 is TGTGCCAGCAGCTGGGTAGGGGGTGATGAGGGGTTTGTTTTTGGCTACACCTTC.

This chain uses TRBV7-7 with TRBJ2-5; 10 positions match TRBD1. J gave up 1 base and V 1 base, and 3 bases lay outside the gene matches. From germline, CDR1 is SSHAT and CDR2 FNYEAQ (reference sequence). The CDR3 length is 16 residues. The CDR3: CASSLGGQGFQETQYF. CDR3 in DNA: TGTGCCAGCAGCTTAGGGGGACAGGGGTTCCAAGAGACCCAGTACTTC.

The chain joins TRBV5-8 to TRBJ1-6, with D possibly matching TRBD1 (6 bases). The V end lost 2 bases, the J end lost 7 bases, and 16 bases lay between the germline ends. Germline-derived CDR1 and CDR2 are SGHTS and YDEGEE. The CDR3 spans 16 residues. The CDR3 DNA reads TGTGCCAGCAGCTTCATGAAGACAGGTCTGAATTCACCCCTCCACTTT. Its translation is CASSFMKTGLNSPLHF.

This clone occurred once. The chain combines TRBV4-1 with TRBJ2-3, with no clear D. From germline, CDR1 is MGHRA and CDR2 YSYEKL. Trimming pared 0 bases from V and 4 bases from J, leaving 14 bases between. CDR3 size: 16 residues. Here the CDR3 reads CASSQEVGWRSDTQYF. The CDR3 nucleotides are TGCGCCAGCAGCCAAGAAGTCGGCTGGAGATCAGATACGCAGTATTTT.

The chain carries TRBV7-3 and TRBJ1-1, with D possibly being TRBD1 (6 bases). Germline values: CDR1 SGHTA, CDR2 FQGTGA. There are 14 residues in the CDR3. Trimming removed 5 bases from V and 4 bases from J, with 14 bases in between. In nucleotides, the CDR3 is TGTGCCAGCAGCGGCCAGGGGCCGGGCACTGAAGCTTTCTTT. This codes for CASSGQGPGTEAFF.

This chain joins TRBV7-2 and TRBJ2-2; D is uncertain. Germline-derived CDR1 and CDR2 are SGHTA and FQGNSA. The CDR3 is 13 amino acids. V was cut by 3 bases and J by 6 bases, with 8 bases left in between. The CDR3 nucleotides are TGTGCCAGCAGCTTTGGGGAATCCGGGGAGCTGTTTTTT. The encoded protein is CASSFGESGELFF.

As concerns this clone: Other DNA sequences from this sample encode an identical CDR3 as well. The V call is TRBV5-1, the J call TRBJ2-5; D is unclear. This CDR3 contains 11 residues. Germline assignment: CDR1 SGHRS and CDR2 YFSETQ. Trimming shortened V by 4 bases and J by 2 bases, and 3 bases separated the two germline ends. CDR3 sequence: CASSLQETQYF. CDR3 nucleotide sequence: TGCGCCAGCAGCCTACAAGAGACCCAGTACTTC. The whole variable domain, filled in from reference TRBV5-1 and TRBJ2-5, reads KAGVTQTPRYLIKTRGQQVTLSCSPISGHRSVSWYQQTPGQGLQFLFEYFSETQRNKGNFPGRFSGRQFSNSRSEMNVSTLELGDSALYLCASSLQETQYFGPGTRLLVL.

The J gene is TRBJ2-3, the V gene TRBV11-2, with TRBD1 matching 7 bases. The CDR3 length is 16 residues. Trimming removed 4 bases from V and 3 bases from J; junction bases left unmatched: 10. The V gene's germline CDR1 is SGHAT and CDR2 FQNNGV. CDR3 DNA sequence: TGTGCCAGCAGCTCCAGAATGACAGGGCGGACAGATACGCAGTATTTT. Encoded protein: CASSSRMTGRTDTQYF.

The chain recombines TRBV6-1 with TRBJ1-2; D unclear. This CDR3 comprises 15 residues. Germline values: CDR1 MNHNS, CDR2 SASEGT. Trimming took 4 bases from V and 7 from J, leaving 19 bases between them. The CDR3 region has the DNA TGTGCCAGCAGTGTTGCCGGATCCCTGTACGGTGGCTACACCTTC. Amino acids: CASSVAGSLYGGYTF.

V gene TRBV10-1 combines with J gene TRBJ1-5; D unclear. CDR3 length: 15 amino acids. V was clipped by 8 bases and J by 3 bases, with 17 bases between them. CDR1 is WNHNN, CDR2 SYGVQD, per germline (reference sequence). The CDR3 loop reads CASLGAAGNNQPQHF. CDR3 in DNA: TGCGCCAGCTTAGGTGCAGCGGGCAACAATCAGCCCCAGCATTTT.

The chain uses TRBV6-4 and TRBJ1-2; tentatively, D is TRBD1 (6 bases). V lost 3 bases and J lost 2, with 19 bases in between. From germline, CDR1 is MRHNA and CDR2 SNTAGT. This CDR3 region has 17 residues. The chain's CDR3 is CASSDYAGVIGNYGYTF. The CDR3 DNA is TGTGCCAGCAGTGATTATGCAGGGGTTATAGGGAACTATGGCTACACCTTC.